This TCR beta chain was recovered during a study of cytomegalovirus exposure and HLA in healthy donors. Study observations and caveats: It was 160 or so TCR beta chains that were listed as cytomegalovirus-associated. Using a false discovery rate of 0.05, a later analysis showed that 15,000 to 20,000 TCR beta sequences were associated with HLA alleles.

A word on this clone: Its matching antigen is unknown.

With 60 Vbeta and 13 Jbeta primers, the PCR was carried out. The protocol was immunoSEQ multiplex PCR, while the TCRdb copy is restricted to in-frame clones and leaves out a portion. This sample has 150,000 to 200,000 clones; 81% occur once, and the top ten carry approximately 2%. The CDR3 consists of 15 residues. The chain joins TRBV21-1 to TRBJ2-7; TRBD2, the D gene given by the table, was not confirmed from the DNA. TRBV21-1 constitutes a pseudogene. The sequenced sample consisted of PBMCs. This TCR was sampled from a man aged 18 to 30 in good health and CMV-seronegative. CDR3: CASSNLISEVCEQYF. CDR3 DNA: TGTGCCAGCAGCAATTTGATTTCCGAGGTCTGCGAGCAGTACTTC.